The 26 T cell receptor beta chains below come from one sample, sequenced in a study of cytomegalovirus exposure and HLA in healthy donors. The PCR was carried out with 60 Vbeta primers and 13 Jbeta primers. Method: immunoSEQ multiplex PCR; TCRdb's copy keeps in-frame clones and lacks some. The sample data list around 75,000 clones. Sequences were obtained from PBMCs. The receptor source for this set is a man aged 35-49 years in good health and CMV-seronegative.

The rearrangement links TRBV28 to TRBJ1-2; D perhaps matches TRBD1 (5 bases). Trimming left V 5 bases short and J 4 bases short, with 14 bases between. The CDR3 length is 14 residues. The germline gives CDR1 MDHEN, CDR2 SYDVKM. CDR3 region: CASSPLGALYGYTF. The CDR3 DNA reads TGTGCCAGCAGTCCCCTAGGGGCCCTCTATGGCTACACCTTC.

As DNA, the CDR3 is TGTGCCAGCTCAACGTCCGACAGGGGCGAAAATGAAAAACTGTTTTTT. It is translated as CASSTSDRGENEKLFF. The J gene is TRBJ1-4, the V gene TRBV18; 8 bases match TRBD1. Germline V CDR1 and CDR2: KGHSH, LQKENI. V shed 5 bases, J shed 5 bases, and the junction held 10 bases outside the gene matches. CDR3 length equals 16 residues. The full variable domain, rest sourced from reference TRBV18 and TRBJ1-4, is NAGVMQNPRHLVRRRGQEARLRCSPMKGHSHVYWYRQLPEEGLKFMVYLQKENIIDESGMPKERFSAEFPKEGPSILRIQQVVRGDSAAYFCASSTSDRGENEKLFFGSGTQLSVL.

The chain employs TRBV6-1 and TRBJ2-3, with TRBD1 matching over 8 bases. The junction had 9 bases not matched to a gene; V was cut back by 2 bases and J by 2 bases. Germline CDR1 is MNHNS and CDR2 is SASEGT. The CDR3 runs to 17 residues. In nucleotides, the CDR3 is TGTGCCAGCAGTGAAACCAGGGGGCTAAGGCTCACAGATACGCAGTATTTT. Its translation is CASSETRGLRLTDTQYF.

The CDR3 reads CASNYRVGQPQHF. The CDR3 nucleotides are TGTGCCAGCAACTACAGGGTTGGGCAGCCCCAGCATTTT. This chain uses TRBV6-6 with TRBJ1-5, with D possibly TRBD1 on 6 matching bases. The CDR3 length is 13 residues. CDR1 is MNHNY and CDR2 is SVGAGI in the germline V gene (reference sequence). V lost 7 bases and J 7 bases, leaving 14 bases between the germline ends.

The chain is built from TRBV13 and TRBJ2-1, with 7 bases that match TRBD2. Trimming at V came to 10 bases and at J to 1 base, leaving 13 bases not matched to a gene. This CDR3 has 16 residues. CDR1 and CDR2 (germline): PRHDT, FYEKMQ (reference sequence). Here the CDR3 DNA reads TGTGCCACCAGGGAGGGAGTACGAAGTTCCTACAATGAGCAGTTCTTC. Its protein product is CATREGVRSSYNEQFF.

This chain uses TRBV4-3 with TRBJ2-7, with TRBD2 matching 8 bases. The CDR3 length is 15 residues. In germline, CDR1 is LGHNA, CDR2 YSLEER. The V gene end was trimmed by 2 bases and the J gene end by 0 bases; junction bases not matched to a gene: 3. CDR3 bases: TGCGCCAGCAGCCAACTAGCGGGCAGCTCCTACGAGCAGTACTTC. Amino acid sequence: CASSQLAGSSYEQYF.

The rearrangement uses TRBV29-1 and TRBJ2-3; D is ambiguous. CDR3 length: 10 residues. Germline loops: CDR1 SQVTM, CDR2 ANQGSEA. V was shortened by 8 bases and J by 6 bases, with 9 bases between the two germline ends. The CDR3 region has the DNA TGCAGCTCCTGGAGCGATACGCAGTATTTT. It yields the protein CSSWSDTQYF.

A word on this clone: The identical CDR3 is also encoded by other nucleotide sequences in the sample. The chain uses TRBV30 and TRBJ2-5; a possible D gene is TRBD1 (6 bases). This CDR3 is 12 amino acids long. In germline, CDR1 is GTSNPN, CDR2 SVGIG (reference sequence). V lost 2 bases to trimming and J lost 4 bases, with 8 bases between them. The CDR3 reads CAWSPRGETQYF. The CDR3 DNA reads TGTGCCTGGAGTCCCAGGGGAGAGACCCAGTACTTC.

The chain recombines TRBV4-3 with TRBJ2-3, with a tentative D call TRBD2 (5 bases). The CDR3 spans 18 residues. The V end lost 6 bases, the J end lost 0 bases, and 22 bases lay between the germline ends. The V gene's germline CDR1 is LGHNA and CDR2 YSLEER. Here the CDR3 reads CASSQIFPRVSSTDTQYF. The CDR3 region has the DNA TGCGCCAGCAGTCAAATTTTTCCGCGGGTGTCTAGCACAGATACGCAGTATTTT.

This chain links TRBV19 with TRBJ2-7; D might be TRBD1 (5 bases). The CDR3 runs to 12 residues. V was trimmed by 5 bases and J by 9 bases, leaving 14 bases between them. Looked up from germline, CDR1 is LNHDA and CDR2 is SQIVND (reference sequence). The CDR3, as DNA: TGTGCCAGTAGTGAGCAGGGTCAAGTGCAGTACTTC. Residues: CASSEQGQVQYF.

The chain couples TRBV6-5 to TRBJ2-3; TRBD1 matches 9 bases. The germline V gene has CDR1 MNHEY and CDR2 SVGAGI. This CDR3 is 15 amino acids long. The V segment lost 2 bases and the J segment 7 bases; nucleotides outside the gene matches: 7. DNA of the CDR3: TGTGCCAGCAGTTACCGGGGACAGGGTCGCCATACGCAGTATTTT. Translated: CASSYRGQGRHTQYF.

V gene TRBV9 combines with J gene TRBJ1-1, with TRBD1 matching over 8 bases. Germline V CDR1 and CDR2: SGDLS, YYNGEE. Trimming at V came to 2 bases and at J to 3 bases, leaving 3 bases not matched to a gene. The CDR3 length is 14 residues. CDR3 nucleotide sequence: TGTGCCAGCAGCGTGGTGACAGGGGACACTGAAGCTTTCTTT. This encodes CASSVVTGDTEAFF.

The chain links TRBV4-2 to TRBJ2-7; no clear D. V was clipped by 1 base and J by 7 bases, with 5 bases between them. Germline values: CDR1 LGHNA, CDR2 YNFKEQ. This CDR3 has 11 amino acids. Written as DNA, the CDR3 is TGTGCCAGCAGCCAAGCCAGAGAGCAGTACTTC. The encoded protein is CASSQAREQYF.

CDR3 DNA: TGTGCCAGCAGCTTAGTTAATTCGGGGGCGAACACCGGGGAGCTGTTTTTT. It specifies CASSLVNSGANTGELFF. The genes are TRBV7-8 and TRBJ2-2; weak D call: TRBD2 (6 bases). CDR1 is SGHVS and CDR2 is FQNEAQ in the germline V gene. This CDR3 is built from 17 residues. V was shortened by 1 base and J by 0 bases, with 12 bases between the two germline ends.

V is TRBV7-8 and J is TRBJ2-5; the D is unclear. V dropped 2 bases and J dropped 3 bases, with 10 bases sitting between them. In germline, CDR1 is SGHVS, CDR2 FQNEAQ. CDR3 length equals 14 residues. CDR3 sequence reads: CASSLFSEKETQYF. The CDR3 DNA sequence: TGTGCCAGCAGCTTATTTTCGGAGAAAGAGACCCAGTACTTC. Looking up the rest from reference TRBV7-8 and TRBJ2-5 gives the full variable domain: GAGVSQSPRYKVAKRGQDVALRCDPISGHVSLFWYQQALGQGPEFLTYFQNEAQLDKSGLPSDRFFAERPEGSVSTLKIQRTQQEDSAVYLCASSLFSEKETQYFGPGTRLLVL.

J is TRBJ1-5 and V is TRBV19; possibly TRBD1 for D (6 bases). Deletions cut 2 bases from V and 2 bases from J, with 16 bases between. The CDR3 extends over 17 amino acids. The germline CDR1 and CDR2 sequences are LNHDA and SQIVND (reference sequence). The CDR3 region is CASSIRRGRRGNQPQHF. CDR3 sequence (DNA): TGTGCCAGTAGTATACGGCGGGGGCGCAGAGGCAATCAGCCCCAGCATTTT.

The chain recombines TRBV18 with TRBJ2-7; 8 nucleotides match TRBD1. CDR1 and CDR2 (germline): KGHSH, LQKENI. The CDR3 contains 14 residues. V lost 3 bases to trimming and J lost 5 bases; unmatched junction nucleotides: 6. The CDR3 DNA is TGTGCCAGCTCACCCACAGGGGGAACTGACGAGCAGTACTTC. This sequence encodes CASSPTGGTDEQYF.

The chain combines TRBV30 with TRBJ2-5; 10 bases line up with TRBD2. The ends lost 3 bases at V and 4 bases at J; junction bases unmatched: 8. Germline V gene sequence: CDR1 GTSNPN, CDR2 SVGIG (reference sequence). The CDR3 runs to 15 residues. As DNA, the CDR3 is TGTGCCTGGAGGGATCAACTAGCGGGATTAGAGACCCAGTACTTC. It translates to CAWRDQLAGLETQYF.

This chain joins TRBV29-1 and TRBJ1-1, with TRBD1 as a possible D gene (6 bases). CDR3 length equals 13 residues. Germline V gives CDR1 SQVTM, CDR2 ANQGSEA. V was cut by 5 bases and J by 4 bases, with 14 bases left in between. Here the CDR3 DNA reads TGCAGCGTTTACGGGGGGGGCGGCACTGAAGCTTTCTTT. Translated: CSVYGGGGTEAFF.

The V call is TRBV5-1, the J call TRBJ2-5; 9 nucleotides align to TRBD2. This CDR3 spans 13 amino acids. The germline V gene encodes CDR1 SGHRS and CDR2 YFSETQ. With 5 bases clipped from V and 3 bases from J, the junction kept 2 bases outside the gene matches. The CDR3: CASSPSGEETQYF. CDR3 nucleotides: TGCGCCAGCAGTCCTAGCGGGGAAGAGACCCAGTACTTC.

The chain joins TRBV5-6 to TRBJ2-5; tentatively, D is TRBD2 (5 bases). The ends were cut back, 3 bases at V and 2 bases at J, with 11 bases in the middle. This CDR3 spans 14 amino acids. Germline-derived CDR1 and CDR2 are SGHDT and YYEEEE. CDR3: CASSSGPGQETQYF. As DNA, the CDR3 is TGTGCCAGCAGCTCCGGGCCGGGGCAAGAGACCCAGTACTTC.

The rearrangement uses TRBV9 and TRBJ2-1; no clear D gene. Germline values: CDR1 SGDLS, CDR2 YYNGEE. Trimming removed 0 bases from V and 2 bases from J, with 12 bases in between. The CDR3 covers 16 residues. The CDR3 reads CASSVDAAEPYNEQFF. The CDR3 DNA sequence: TGTGCCAGCAGCGTAGATGCGGCCGAACCCTACAATGAGCAGTTCTTC.

The chain links TRBV19 to TRBJ2-3; no clear D. The CDR3 has 10 residues. Trimming pared 5 bases from V and 11 bases from J, leaving 8 bases between. Germline V lookup: CDR1 LNHDA, CDR2 SQIVND (reference sequence). The DNA for the CDR3 is TGTGCCAGTAGTCGTAGTAGGCAGTATTTT. This sequence encodes CASSRSRQYF.

The chain has TRBV7-2 and TRBJ1-1; weak D call: TRBD1 (6 bases). The V end was cut by 5 bases, the J end by 1 base, with 11 bases between. The CDR3 extends over 14 amino acids. Germline CDR1 and CDR2: SGHTA and FQGNSA. In DNA, the CDR3 is TGTGCCAGCAGCCCAGGGGCTGCGAACACTGAAGCTTTCTTT. Encoded protein: CASSPGAANTEAFF.

V gene TRBV6-5 combines with J gene TRBJ1-1; no reliable D call. The CDR3 contains 14 residues. Trimming shortened V by 6 bases and J by 4 bases, and 15 bases separated the two germline ends. Germline CDR1 is MNHEY and CDR2 is SVGAGI. For the CDR3, the DNA is TGTGCCAGCAGCTTGACAAGGCTGGCCACTGAAGCTTTCTTT. Its protein is CASSLTRLATEAFF.

CDR3: CASSVAAAGGRTSQETQYF. The CDR3 nucleotides read TGTGCCAGCAGCGTAGCGGCAGCGGGGGGCCGAACTTCACAAGAGACCCAGTACTTC. The chain joins TRBV9 to TRBJ2-5; TRBD2 matches 9 bases. The CDR3 runs 19 residues. Germline-derived CDR1 and CDR2 are SGDLS and YYNGEE. J was trimmed by 2 bases and V by 0 bases; bases with no gene match: 14.